The T cell receptor (beta chain) under discussion was sequenced for a study of cytomegalovirus exposure and HLA in healthy donors. PCR involved 60 Vbeta and 13 Jbeta primers. TCRdb's copy holds only in-frame clones and misses some; the assay was immunoSEQ multiplex PCR. The sample holds around 140,000 clones; approximately 80% are singletons and the top ten take 1.5% to 2%. Between the trimmed V and J ends, which lost 2 bases and 4 bases, there was a span of 8 bases. The CDR3 contains 14 residues. Germline CDR1 and CDR2: MNHNS and SASEGT. The sequencing input was PBMCs. V usage is TRBV6-1 and J usage is TRBJ2-2; D unclear. The source of this sequence is a man aged 35 to 55 in good health and CMV-seronegative. CDR3: CASSEIVVTGELFF. The CDR3 nucleotides are TGTGCCAGCAGTGAAATAGTTGTCACCGGGGAGCTGTTTTTT.